This TCR beta chain was documented in a study of blood T cell repertoires in COVID-19. The overall study: The analysed material was cDNA or gDNA that came from T cells, B-cell-depleted T cells, or PBMCs.

Germline trimming cut 10 bases from V and 7 bases from J; bases unmatched to any gene: 7. CDR1 and CDR2 (germline): MDHEN, SYDVKM. There are 13 residues in the CDR3. Source study methods: Amplifying reference gene primers gave estimates of nucleated cell counts. Profiled with immunoSEQ multiplex PCR; TCRdb holds only in-frame clones, not every one. V, J and clone size are those of that table, while D and trimming were read from the DNA. The sample has 310,000 or so clones, around 90% seen once. The sample taken for sequencing was peripheral blood. The origin of this receptor is a man between 65 and 85 years old with acute or convalescent COVID-19. This rearrangement joins TRBV28 to TRBJ2-1; 10 bases line up with TRBD2. CDR3 coding DNA: TGTGCCACCTATGAGACTAGCGGGAATGAGCAGTTCTTC. It translates to CATYETSGNEQFF. Full variable domain (outside the CDR3, taken from reference TRBV28 and TRBJ2-1): DVKVTQSSRYLVKRTGEKVFLECVQDMDHENMFWYRQDPGLGLRLIYFSYDVKMKEKGDIPEGYSVSREKKERFSLILESASTNQTSMYLCATYETSGNEQFFGPGTRLTVL.